The clone carrying this TCR beta chain occurred once. Its antigen remains unidentified. The time point denotes: persistent/refractory GD, antithyroid drugs over 5 years with positive TRAb. Following extraction of RNA from PBMCs, that RNA was used to make the TCR library. The source of the patients was an endocrinology department in Xi'an, China. The data stem from a study of regulatory T cells in long-lasting Graves disease. Study findings and constraints: Under persistent disease, TRBV28, TRBJ1-2 and TRBJ2-5 were used preferentially.

V was cut by 1 base and J by 5 bases, with 18 bases left in between. The CDR3 extends over 16 amino acids. Per germline, CDR1 SGHNT and CDR2 YYREEE (reference sequence). For TCR beta, libraries came from iRepertoire HTBI primers and Arm-PCR of CDR3 regions. One entry per CDR3 protein, called by TCRdb with MiXCR from the multiplex PCR reads. The sample includes roughly 450,000 distinct CDR3 sequences, 22% seen only once; the top ten take around 13%. Source: peripheral blood mononuclear cells (PBMCs), taken when the disease was refractory, from a patient treated with antithyroid drugs. This TCR derives from a female donor with Graves disease. This sequence joins TRBV5-4 and TRBJ2-5; D is perhaps TRBD2 (7 bases). CDR3 sequence reads: CASSLKWVGGAETQYF. The CDR3 bases are TGTGCCAGCAGCTTGAAGTGGGTTGGGGGGGCGGAGACCCAGTACTTC.